The rows below give T cell receptor beta chains drawn from one sample of a study of cytomegalovirus exposure and HLA in healthy donors. The repertoire was sequenced with immunoSEQ multiplex PCR; TCRdb's copy has only in-frame clones and lacks some. The sample lists 150,000 to 200,000 clones, around four fifths occurring once. Input material: PBMCs. These receptors were taken from a man in his fifties in good health and CMV-seronegative. CDR3s include the opening cysteine and the closing phenylalanine or tryptophan. The D gene is left open where the match is weak. Rows may omit the clone size; those that give it use once, few, many or a size class.

TRBJ2-5	NA	TRBD1	TRBV11-3	TGTGCCAGCAGCTTAGTTGGAGGGACAGGACAAGAGACCCAGTACTTC	CASSLVGGTGQETQYF
TRBJ1-1	few	NA	TRBV6-5	TGTGCCAGCATACAGGGCAACCTGGGGGACACTGAAGCTTTCTTT	CASIQGNLGDTEAFF
TRBJ1-3	NA	NA	TRBV5-8	TGTGCCAGCAGGTCGTCTGGAAACACCATATATTTT	CASRSSGNTIYF
TRBJ1-4	NA	NA	TRBV27	TGTGCCAGCAGTTTATCCCTATCGGGGGGCTTAAATGAAAAACTGTCTTTT	CASSLSLSGGLNEKLSF
TRBJ2-3	NA	TRBD2	TRBV6-1	TGTGCCAGCACTAGAGGACTAGCGGGGCCCGATACGCAGTATTTT	CASTRGLAGPDTQYF
TRBJ2-5	NA	TRBD1	TRBV6-1	TGTGCCAGCAGACCCGCTAATGGACAGGGCTTGGCCCAGTACTTC	CASRPANGQGLAQYF
TRBJ2-7	once	NA	TRBV28	TGTGCCAGCACTCTACGGTCCTCCTACGAGCAGTACTTC	CASTLRSSYEQYF
TRBJ2-5	NA	TRBD2	TRBV19	TGTGCCAGTAGCAATCCCGGGACTAGCGGAGAGACCCAGTACTTC	CASSNPGTSGETQYF
TRBJ1-4	NA	NA	TRBV18	TGTGCCAGCTCACCAGCCGGGGGGGAACTGTTTTTT	CASSPAGGELFF
TRBJ1-1	NA	TRBD1	TRBV6-6	TGTGCCAGCAGCAAAACGCCGGGACAGGGGATCCCTGAAGCTTTCTTT	CASSKTPGQGIPEAFF
TRBJ2-3	NA	TRBD2	TRBV4-3	TGCGCCAGCAGCCAAGAGGTAGCGGGGGGGCCCTCCAAGCAGTATTTT	CASSQEVAGGPSKQYF
TRBJ1-4	NA	NA	TRBV15	TGTGCCACCAGCAGAGACGCGGGTTCGGGGAATGAAAAACTGTTTTTT	CATSRDAGSGNEKLFF
TRBJ1-2	NA	NA	TRBV28	TGTGCCAGCAGTAATCCGGACTCTCCGGGCGGCTACACCTTC	CASSNPDSPGGYTF
TRBJ1-4	NA	NA	TRBV21-1	TGTGCCAGCAGCAAGGCTCAGGAGGGGGCAGATGAAAAACTGTTTTTT	CASSKAQEGADEKLFF
TRBJ1-2	NA	NA	TRBV19	TGTGCCAGTAGTATCCAACAGGCCCTCTATGGCTACACCTTC	CASSIQQALYGYTF
TRBJ2-3	NA	TRBD2	TRBV6-4	TGTGCCAGCAGTCCTCACCACGGACTAGCGGGAGGACTGCAGTATTTT	CASSPHHGLAGGLQYF
TRBJ2-5	NA	TRBD1	TRBV7-2	TGTGCCAGCAGCTCGTGGACAGGGCAGCAAGAGACCCAGTACTTC	CASSSWTGQQETQYF
TRBJ1-1	once	NA	TRBV10-1	TGCGCCAGCAGTGAGGTAGGAGGGGACACTGAAGCTTTCTTT	CASSEVGGDTEAFF
TRBJ1-4	NA	TRBD1	TRBV27	TGTGCCAGCAGTTTAATTGGGACAGGGGTTGTGGAAAAACTGTTTTTT	CASSLIGTGVVEKLFF
TRBJ2-7	NA	NA	TRBV5-1	TGCGCCAGCAGCTTGGGCGGGATCTACGAGCAGTACTTC	CASSLGGIYEQYF
TRBJ1-5	NA	NA	TRBV7-8	TGTGCCAGCAGCTTAGAACGGACACAAAATCAGCCCCAGCATTTT	CASSLERTQNQPQHF
TRBJ1-4	NA	NA	TRBV6-5	TGTGCCAGCAGTTTGGGATACTTCGAGGGAAAACTGTTTTTT	CASSLGYFEGKLFF
TRBJ2-3	NA	NA	TRBV5-1	TGCGCCAGCAGCTTGGAGACAGGAGGTACGCAGTATTTT	CASSLETGGTQYF
TRBJ2-7	NA	NA	TRBV30	TGTGCCTGGGCCACCTTGGACTCGGTTGGAGAGCAGTACTTC	CAWATLDSVGEQYF
TRBJ1-4	NA	TRBD1	TRBV23-1	TGCGCCAGCAGTCATGGGACAGGCAAAGGGAGGCGGGTCCATGAAAAACTGTTTTTT	CASSHGTGKGRRVHEKLFF
TRBJ2-7	once	NA	TRBV4-2	TGTGCCAGCAGCCTATCCCGGACAGCGGAAGCCTACGAGCAGTACTTC	CASSLSRTAEAYEQYF